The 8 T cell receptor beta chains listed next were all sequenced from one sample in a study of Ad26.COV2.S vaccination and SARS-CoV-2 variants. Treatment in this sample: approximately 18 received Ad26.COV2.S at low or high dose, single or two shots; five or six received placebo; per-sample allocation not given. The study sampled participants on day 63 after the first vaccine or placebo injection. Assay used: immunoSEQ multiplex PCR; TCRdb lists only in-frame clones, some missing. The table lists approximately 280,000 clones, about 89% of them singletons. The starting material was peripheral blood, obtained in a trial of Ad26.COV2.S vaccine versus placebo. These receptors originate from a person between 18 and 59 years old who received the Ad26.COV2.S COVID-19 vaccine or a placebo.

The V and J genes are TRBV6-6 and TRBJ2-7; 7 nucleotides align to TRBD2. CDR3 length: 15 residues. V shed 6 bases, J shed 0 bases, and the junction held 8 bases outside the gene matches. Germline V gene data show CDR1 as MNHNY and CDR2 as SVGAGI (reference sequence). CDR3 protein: CASSRDGGSSYEQYF. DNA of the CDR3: TGTGCCAGCAGCCGGGACGGGGGGAGCTCCTACGAGCAGTACTTC.

The CDR3 DNA reads as TGTGCCAGCAGTGAAAGGTCGAACTTCATGAACACTGAAGCTTTCTTT. Translating it yields CASSERSNFMNTEAFF. The rearrangement joins TRBV6-1 to TRBJ1-1, with D unresolved. This CDR3 comprises 16 residues. Germline lookup yields CDR1 MNHNS and CDR2 SASEGT. V was cut by 2 bases and J by 0 bases, with 13 bases left in between.

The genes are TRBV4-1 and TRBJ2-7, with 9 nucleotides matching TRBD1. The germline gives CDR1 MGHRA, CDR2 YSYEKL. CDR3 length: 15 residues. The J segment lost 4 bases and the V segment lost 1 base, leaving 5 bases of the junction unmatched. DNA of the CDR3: TGCGCCAGCAGCCAAGGGTTGGGACAGGGATACGAGCAGTACTTC. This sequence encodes CASSQGLGQGYEQYF.

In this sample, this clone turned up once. In nucleotides, the CDR3 is TGCGCCAGCAGCTTGGCCGGGACCGAAGGGGGCTACACCTTC. Protein: CASSLAGTEGGYTF. V gene TRBV5-1 combines with J gene TRBJ1-2; maybe TRBD1 (5 bases). Germline CDR1 is SGHRS and CDR2 is YFSETQ. Trimming shortened V by 0 bases and J by 8 bases, and 14 bases separated the two germline ends. The CDR3 is 14 residues long.

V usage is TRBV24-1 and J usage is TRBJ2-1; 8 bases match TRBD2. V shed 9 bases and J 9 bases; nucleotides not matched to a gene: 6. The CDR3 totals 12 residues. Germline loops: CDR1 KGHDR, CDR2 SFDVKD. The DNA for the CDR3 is TGTGCCACCTCGGGAGGGATAGGTGAGCAGTTCTTC. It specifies CATSGGIGEQFF.

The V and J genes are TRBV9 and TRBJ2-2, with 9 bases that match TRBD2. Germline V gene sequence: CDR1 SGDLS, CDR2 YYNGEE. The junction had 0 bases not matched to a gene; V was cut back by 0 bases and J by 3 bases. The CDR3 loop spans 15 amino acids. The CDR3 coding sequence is TGTGCCAGCAGCGTAGGGACTAGCGACACCGGGGAGCTGTTTTTT. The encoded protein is CASSVGTSDTGELFF.

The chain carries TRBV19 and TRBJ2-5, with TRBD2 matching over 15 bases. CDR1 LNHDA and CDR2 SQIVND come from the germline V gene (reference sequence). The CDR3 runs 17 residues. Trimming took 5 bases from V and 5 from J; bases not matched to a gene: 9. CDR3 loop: CASSSRTSGRATETQYF. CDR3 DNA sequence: TGTGCCAGTAGTTCCCGGACTAGCGGGAGGGCCACGGAGACCCAGTACTTC.

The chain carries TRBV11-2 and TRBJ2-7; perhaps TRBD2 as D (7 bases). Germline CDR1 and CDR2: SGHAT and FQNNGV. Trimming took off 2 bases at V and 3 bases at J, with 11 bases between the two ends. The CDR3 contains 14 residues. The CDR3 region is CASSLQGTIYEQYF. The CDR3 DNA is TGTGCCAGCAGCTTACAGGGGACTATCTACGAGCAGTACTTC.